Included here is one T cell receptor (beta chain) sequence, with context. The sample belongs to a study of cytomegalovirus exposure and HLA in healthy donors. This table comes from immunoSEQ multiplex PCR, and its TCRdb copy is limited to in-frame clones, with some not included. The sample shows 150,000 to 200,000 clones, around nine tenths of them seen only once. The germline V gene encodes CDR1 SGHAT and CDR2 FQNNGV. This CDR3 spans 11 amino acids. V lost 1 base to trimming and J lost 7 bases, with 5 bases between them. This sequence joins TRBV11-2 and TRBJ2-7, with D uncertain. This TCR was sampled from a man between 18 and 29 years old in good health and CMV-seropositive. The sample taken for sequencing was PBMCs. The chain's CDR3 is CASSLGPEQYF. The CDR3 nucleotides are TGTGCCAGCAGCTTAGGGCCAGAGCAGTACTTC.